One and the same sample provided the 8 T cell receptor beta chains below, sequenced in a study of cytomegalovirus exposure and HLA in healthy donors. The PCR contained 60 Vbeta and 13 Jbeta primers. Profiled with immunoSEQ multiplex PCR; TCRdb holds only in-frame clones, not every one. Of some 150,000 clones listed, 82% were seen once; the top ten hold about 8.6%. Sequencing was carried out using PBMCs. These receptors were taken from a woman aged 45-60 years in good health and CMV-seropositive.

The chain recombines TRBV7-8 with TRBJ1-4; TRBD1 matches 8 bases. In germline, CDR1 is SGHVS, CDR2 FQNEAQ. This CDR3 spans 14 amino acids. The trim removed 5 bases at V and 5 bases at J, leaving 4 bases unmatched. The CDR3 loop is CASSQGARNEKLFF. In DNA form, the CDR3 reads TGTGCCAGCAGCCAGGGGGCGCGGAATGAAAAACTGTTTTTT.

The rearrangement links TRBV4-1 to TRBJ2-1; 8 nucleotides line up with TRBD2. Germline assignment: CDR1 MGHRA and CDR2 YSYEKL. V shed 3 bases, J shed 7 bases, and the junction held 8 bases outside the gene matches. The CDR3 sequence is 15 residues long. DNA for the CDR3: TGCGCCAGCAGCCATTTACCGGGAGGGAGGAATGAGCAGTTCTTC. Protein product: CASSHLPGGRNEQFF.

This chain joins TRBV11-2 and TRBJ1-4; possible D gene TRBD1, 6 bases. Germline V gene lookup returns CDR1 SGHAT and CDR2 FQNNGV. Trimming took off 2 bases at V and 8 bases at J, with 18 bases between the two ends. The CDR3 covers 16 residues. CDR3: CASSLQGWGQEEKLFF. The CDR3 DNA sequence: TGTGCCAGCAGCTTACAGGGGTGGGGGCAGGAAGAAAAACTGTTTTTT.

The CDR3 DNA sequence: TGTGCCAGTAGTATCCCCCCCGGGGGCAATGAGCAGTTCTTC. Translating it yields CASSIPPGGNEQFF. This sequence joins TRBV19 and TRBJ2-1; D may be TRBD2 (6 bases). The V gene lost 3 bases and the J gene lost 6 bases, with 12 bases spanning the gap. Germline V gene data show CDR1 as LNHDA and CDR2 as SQIVND (reference sequence). This CDR3 is 14 amino acids long.

This clone was seen a few times. The V call is TRBV11-2, the J call TRBJ1-1, with TRBD1 as a possible D gene (5 bases). Trimming left V 5 bases short and J 5 bases short, with 15 bases between. CDR1 SGHAT and CDR2 FQNNGV come from the germline V gene. The CDR3 loop spans 14 amino acids. CDR3 sequence (DNA): TGTGCCAGCAGCGACTTTGGGACTGAGACTGAAGCTTTCTTT. Its translation: CASSDFGTETEAFF.

The chain carries TRBV7-6 and TRBJ1-1, with 9 bases identical to TRBD1. Per germline, CDR1 SGHVS and CDR2 FNYEAQ. V lost 5 bases, J lost 4 bases, and 5 bases stayed unmatched. This CDR3 has 14 amino acids. This CDR3 reads CASSPRQGVTEAFF. DNA for the CDR3: TGTGCCAGCAGCCCTAGACAGGGGGTCACTGAAGCTTTCTTT.

This clone was seen once. The V gene is TRBV7-2, the J gene TRBJ2-5, with 10 bases matching TRBD2. The CDR3 runs 14 residues. Germline-derived CDR1 and CDR2 are SGHTA and FQGNSA. The V segment lost 5 bases and the J segment 5 bases; nucleotides outside the gene matches: 5. In DNA, the CDR3 is TGTGCCAGCAGCGTTAGCGGGGGGCAGGAGACCCAGTACTTC. Its protein product is CASSVSGGQETQYF.

This clone occurred once. The chain combines TRBV5-8 with TRBJ1-5; a weak D match, TRBD1 (6 bases). Trimming took 3 bases from V and 7 from J, leaving 17 bases between them. Germline CDR1 SGHTS, CDR2 YDEGEE. This CDR3 spans 15 amino acids. CDR3 nucleotides: TGTGCCAGCAGCTCCGGACAGCGAGACGGGCAGCCCCAGCATTTT. This sequence encodes CASSSGQRDGQPQHF.